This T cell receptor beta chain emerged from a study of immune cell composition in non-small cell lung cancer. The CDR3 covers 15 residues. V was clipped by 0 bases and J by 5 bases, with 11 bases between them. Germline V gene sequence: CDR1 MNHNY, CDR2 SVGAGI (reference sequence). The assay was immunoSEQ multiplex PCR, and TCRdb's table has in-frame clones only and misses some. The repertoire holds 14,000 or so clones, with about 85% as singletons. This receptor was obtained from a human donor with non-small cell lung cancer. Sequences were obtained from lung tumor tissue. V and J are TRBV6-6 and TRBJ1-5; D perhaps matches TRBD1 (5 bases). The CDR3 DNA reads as TGTGCCAGCAGTTACTCGTGGACAACTGATCAGCCCCAGCATTTT. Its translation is CASSYSWTTDQPQHF.